This T cell receptor beta chain was captured in a study of blood T cell repertoires in COVID-19. About the study: The analysed material was cDNA or gDNA that came from T cells, B-cell-depleted T cells, or PBMCs.

Per the original data handling: How many nucleated cells were present was estimated from reference gene primer amplification. Some clones are missing from TCRdb's copy, which holds only in-frame ones; the method was immunoSEQ multiplex PCR. Clone size and the V and J calls come from that table; the DNA yielded D and trimming. The table records about 250,000 clones, more than 65% of them present only once. The CDR3 contains 14 residues. In germline, CDR1 is LGHDT, CDR2 YNNKEL (reference sequence). This chain links TRBV3-1 (or the pseudogene TRBV3-2) with TRBJ2-7; D is possibly TRBD1 (5 bases). Sequencing was performed on peripheral blood. The TCR originated in a man in his fifties with active or convalescent COVID-19. The chain's CDR3 is CAIGLLPQGYEQYF. The CDR3 DNA reads TGTGCAATCGGCTTACTTCCCCAGGGCTACGAGCAGTACTTC.